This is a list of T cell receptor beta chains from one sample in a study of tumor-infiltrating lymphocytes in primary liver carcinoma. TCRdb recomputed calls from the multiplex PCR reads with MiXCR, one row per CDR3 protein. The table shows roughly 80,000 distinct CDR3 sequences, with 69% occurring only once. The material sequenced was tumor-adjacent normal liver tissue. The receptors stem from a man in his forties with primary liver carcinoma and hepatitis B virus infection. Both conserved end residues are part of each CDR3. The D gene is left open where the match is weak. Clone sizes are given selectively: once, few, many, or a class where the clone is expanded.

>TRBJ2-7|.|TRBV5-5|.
CVTSLTPQSYEQYF
TGCGTCACCAGCTTGACACCACAGTCCTACGAGCAGTACTTC
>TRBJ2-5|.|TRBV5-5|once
CASSLIGGSTRETQYF
TGTGCCAGCAGCTTGATTGGGGGATCTACACGAGAGACCCAGTACTTC
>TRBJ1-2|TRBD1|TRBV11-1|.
CASSPRTGADYGYTF
TGTGCCAGCAGCCCTCGGACAGGGGCGGACTATGGCTACACCTTC
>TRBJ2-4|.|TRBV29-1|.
CNVNKGNIQYF
TGCAACGTTAATAAAGGAAACATTCAGTACTTC
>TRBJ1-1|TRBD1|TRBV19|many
CASSIGQGVRTEAFF
TGTGCCAGTAGTATCGGGCAGGGGGTAAGGACTGAAGCTTTCTTT
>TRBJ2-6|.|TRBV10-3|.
CAISEGGPDGANVLTF
TGTGCCATCAGTGAGGGCGGTCCGGACGGGGCCAACGTCCTGACATTC
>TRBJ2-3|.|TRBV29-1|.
CSGTQRSTQYF
TGCAGCGGAACCCAGAGGTCCACGCAGTATTTT
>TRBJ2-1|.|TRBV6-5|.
CASSYSTQRSEQFF
TGTGCCAGCAGTTACTCGACGCAGAGGAGTGAGCAGTTCTTC
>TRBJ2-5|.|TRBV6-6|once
CTSTSGREGAMGETRYF
TGTACCAGCACCTCGGGGAGGGAGGGGGCAATGGGAGAGACCCGGTACTTC
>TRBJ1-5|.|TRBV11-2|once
CASSLEMGGDQSQHF
TGCGCCAGCAGCTTAGAGATGGGGGGCGATCAGTCCCAGCATTTT
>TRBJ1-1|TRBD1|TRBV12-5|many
CASGLGQGKAFF
TGTGCTAGTGGTTTGGGACAGGGAAAAGCTTTCTTT
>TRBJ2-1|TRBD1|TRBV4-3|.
CTSSVRDRGFDEQFF
TGCACCAGCAGCGTTCGGGACAGGGGTTTTGATGAGCAGTTCTTC
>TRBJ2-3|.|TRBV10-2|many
CASSDLDTQYF
TGCGCCAGCAGTGATCTGGATACGCAGTATTTT
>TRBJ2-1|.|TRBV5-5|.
CANSLAAPSYNEQFF
TGTGCCAACAGCTTGGCGGCTCCTTCCTACAATGAGCAGTTCTTC
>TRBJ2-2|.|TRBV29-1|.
CIVYGTVGRGELLF
TGCATCGTCTATGGGACAGTGGGTCGCGGGGAGCTGCTTTTT
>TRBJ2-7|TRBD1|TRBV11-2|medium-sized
CASSLGTGGPYEQYF
TGTGCCAGCAGCCTTGGGACAGGAGGGCCCTACGAGCAGTACTTC
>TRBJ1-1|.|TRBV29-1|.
CSAGVRWGMNTEAFF
TGCAGCGCCGGTGTAAGGTGGGGGATGAACACTGAAGCTTTCTTT
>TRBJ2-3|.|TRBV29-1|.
CSVESGGTSVTDTQYF
TGCAGCGTTGAAAGCGGAGGGACCAGCGTAACAGATACGCAGTATTTT
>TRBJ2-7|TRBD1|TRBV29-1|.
CSLEVLGQGSYEQYF
TGCAGTCTTGAAGTCCTCGGACAGGGTTCCTACGAGCAGTACTTC
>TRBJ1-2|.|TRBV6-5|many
CASTDGRGYTF
TGTGCCAGCACCGATGGGAGAGGCTACACCTTC
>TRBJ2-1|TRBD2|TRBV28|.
CTSVGTSGMDIYSEQFF
TGTACCAGCGTCGGGACTAGCGGGATGGATATCTACAGTGAGCAGTTCTTC
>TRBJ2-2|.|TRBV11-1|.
CASSLVRLWELFF
TGTGCCAGCAGCTTAGTGCGTCTCTGGGAGCTGTTTTTT
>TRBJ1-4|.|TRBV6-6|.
CASSKGGFLDKKPFF
TGTGCTAGCAGTAAAGGCGGCTTCTTGGATAAAAAACCGTTTTTT
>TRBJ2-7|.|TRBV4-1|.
CASGQNLGYHEQYF
TGCGCCAGCGGCCAAAACTTAGGATACCACGAGCAGTACTTC
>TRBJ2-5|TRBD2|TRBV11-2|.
CASSLAAGGSRVQETQYF
TGTGCCAGCAGCTTAGCAGCGGGAGGTTCCCGGGTCCAAGAGACTCAGTACTTC
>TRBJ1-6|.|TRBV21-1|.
CASSKEDRFNNSPLRF
TGTGCCAGCAGCAAAGAGGACAGATTTAATAATTCACCCCTCCGCTTT
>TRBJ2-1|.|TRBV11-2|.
CANCLELMIPYNEQFF
TGTGCCAACTGTTTAGAATTAATGATTCCCTACAATGAGCAGTTCTTC
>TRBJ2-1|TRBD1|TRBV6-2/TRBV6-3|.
CTGRSGQGAGGEQFF
TGTACCGGCAGGTCCGGACAGGGGGCAGGGGGTGAGCAGTTCTTC
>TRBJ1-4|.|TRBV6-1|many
CASSDNTGGFINEKLFF
TGTGCCAGCAGTGATAACACAGGCGGCTTCATTAATGAAAAACTGTTTTTT
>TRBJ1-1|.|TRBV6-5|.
CPSKMTGRETEAFF
TGTCCCAGCAAAATGACAGGTAGAGAGACTGAAGCCTTCTTT
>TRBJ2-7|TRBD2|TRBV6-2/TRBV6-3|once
CASSQEASGRYEQYF
TGCGCCAGCAGCCAGGAGGCTAGCGGCCGTTACGAGCAGTACTTC
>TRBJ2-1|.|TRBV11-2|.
CASSLSSLGHEQFF
TGTGCCAGCAGCTTGTCTAGCTTGGGGCATGAGCAGTTCTTC
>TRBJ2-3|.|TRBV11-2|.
CACSFYWGSTDTQYF
TGTGCCTGCAGCTTCTACTGGGGTAGCACAGATACGCAATATTTT
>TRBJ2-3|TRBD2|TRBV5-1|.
CASSLGGLLDTQYF
TGCGCCAGCAGCTTGGGGGGACTACTAGATACGCAGTATTTT
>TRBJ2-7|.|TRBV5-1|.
CTSSPIVETYEQYF
TGCACCAGCAGCCCGATAGTGGAGACTTACGAGCAGTACTTC
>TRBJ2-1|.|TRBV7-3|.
CVSSLIGVNEQFF
TGTGTCAGCAGCTTAATTGGGGTCAATGAGCAGTTCTTC
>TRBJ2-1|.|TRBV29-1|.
CRVEGQRNEQFF
TGCAGGGTTGAAGGACAAAGGAATGAGCAGTTCTTC
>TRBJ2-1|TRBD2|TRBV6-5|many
CASSLDSGSARNEQFF
TGTGCCAGCAGCCTTGATAGCGGGAGCGCCCGCAATGAGCAGTTCTTC
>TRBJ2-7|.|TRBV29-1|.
CIAMTSGIGTPYEQYF
TGCATCGCCATGACATCTGGGATAGGCACTCCCTACGAGCAGTACTTC
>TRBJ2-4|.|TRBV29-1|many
CSVGKAGKNIQYF
TGCAGCGTTGGGAAGGCCGGCAAAAACATTCAGTACTTC
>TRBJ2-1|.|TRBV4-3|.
CASSQDLSSSSYDEQFF
TGTGCCAGCAGCCAAGATCTTAGCAGCAGCTCCTACGATGAGCAGTTCTTC
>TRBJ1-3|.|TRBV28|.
CVSTLLAIGDSGNTIYF
TGTGTCAGCACTTTACTCGCGATAGGTGACTCTGGAAACACCATATATTTT